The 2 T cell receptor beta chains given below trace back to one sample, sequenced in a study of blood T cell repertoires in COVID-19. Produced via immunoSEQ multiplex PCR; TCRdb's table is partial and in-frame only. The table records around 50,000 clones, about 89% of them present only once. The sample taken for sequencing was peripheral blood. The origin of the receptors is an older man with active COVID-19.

CDR3 region: CASSFIGGQGSETQYF. CDR3 coding DNA: TGTGCCAGCAGCTTTATCGGAGGACAGGGTAGTGAGACCCAGTACTTC. The J gene is TRBJ2-5, the V gene TRBV7-2; 8 bases line up with TRBD1. The CDR3 is 16 amino acids. Germline V gives CDR1 SGHTA, CDR2 FQGNSA. Unmatched junction bases numbered 11, after V lost 3 bases and J lost 5 bases.

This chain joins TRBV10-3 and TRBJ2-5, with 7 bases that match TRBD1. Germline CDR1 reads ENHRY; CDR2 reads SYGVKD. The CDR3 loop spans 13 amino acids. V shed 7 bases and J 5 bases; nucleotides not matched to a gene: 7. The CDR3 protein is CAITDRVGETQYF. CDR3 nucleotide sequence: TGTGCCATCACCGACAGGGTAGGGGAGACCCAGTACTTC.